This T cell receptor beta chain stems from a study of blood T cells in healthy people across ages. The germline V gene encodes CDR1 SGHTA and CDR2 FQGNSA. CDR3 size: 16 residues. Losses at the gene ends were 5 bases for V and 3 bases for J; bases not matched to a gene: 11. Per sample, extraction of total RNA gave at least 5.5 micrograms in every case. This clonotype was counted between two and nine times. For the second PCR, which ran for roughly 6 to 11 cycles, a sample-barcoded 5' primer and a J-beta primer mix were used. From the 5' RACE reads, TCRdb called clonotypes with MiXCR, one entry per CDR3 protein. The data hold about 680,000 distinct CDR3 sequences, with over 45% observed a single time.

The chain joins TRBV7-2 to TRBJ2-3; 7 bases fit TRBD2. Material for sequencing was blood. This TCR derives from a woman aged 55-69 years in good health. CDR3 in amino acids: CASSPATSLITDTQYF. Written as DNA, the CDR3 is TGTGCCAGCAGCCCTGCGACTAGCCTAATTACAGATACGCAGTATTTT.